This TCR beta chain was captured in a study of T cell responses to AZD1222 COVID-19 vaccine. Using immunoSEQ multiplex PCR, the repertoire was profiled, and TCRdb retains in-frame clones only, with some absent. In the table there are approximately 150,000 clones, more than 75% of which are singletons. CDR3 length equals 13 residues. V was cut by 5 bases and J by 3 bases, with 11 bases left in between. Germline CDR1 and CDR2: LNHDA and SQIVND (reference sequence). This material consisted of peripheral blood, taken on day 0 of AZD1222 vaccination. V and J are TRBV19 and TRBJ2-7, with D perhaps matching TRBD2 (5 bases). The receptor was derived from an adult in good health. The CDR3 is CASSPGLNYEQYF. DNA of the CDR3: TGTGCCAGTAGTCCGGGGTTGAACTACGAGCAGTACTTC.